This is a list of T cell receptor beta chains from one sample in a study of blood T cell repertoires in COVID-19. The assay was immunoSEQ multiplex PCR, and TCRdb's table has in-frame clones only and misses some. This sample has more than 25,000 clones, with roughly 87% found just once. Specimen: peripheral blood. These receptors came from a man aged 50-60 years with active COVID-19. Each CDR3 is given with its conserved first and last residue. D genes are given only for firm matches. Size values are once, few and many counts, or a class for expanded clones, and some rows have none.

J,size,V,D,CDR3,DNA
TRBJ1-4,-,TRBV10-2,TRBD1,CASRGTGGAQEKLFF,TGCGCCAGCAGGGGGACAGGGGGCGCGCAGGAAAAACTGTTTTTT
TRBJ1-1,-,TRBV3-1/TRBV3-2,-,CASSQGSRLNTEAFF,TGTGCCAGCAGCCAAGGAAGCAGGTTGAACACTGAAGCTTTCTTT
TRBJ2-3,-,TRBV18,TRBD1,CASSLRQGKRDTQYF,TGTGCCAGCTCACTCCGACAGGGGAAACGAGATACGCAGTATTTT
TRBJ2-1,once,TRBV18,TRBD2,CASSTAGSRDNEQFF,TGTGCCAGCTCTACAGCGGGATCGAGGGACAATGAGCAGTTCTTC
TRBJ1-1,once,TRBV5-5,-,CASSPTRQSEAFF,TGTGCCAGCAGCCCAACACGACAAAGTGAAGCTTTCTTT
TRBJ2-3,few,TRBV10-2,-,CASGDRKITDTQYF,TGCGCCAGCGGCGACAGGAAAATTACAGATACGCAGTATTTT
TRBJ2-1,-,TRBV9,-,CASSVAGQGSYNEQFF,TGTGCCAGCAGCGTAGCTGGGCAGGGATCGTACAATGAGCAGTTCTTC
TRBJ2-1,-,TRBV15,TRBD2,CATSGGLAYNEQFF,TGTGCCACCAGCGGGGGACTAGCCTACAATGAGCAGTTCTTC
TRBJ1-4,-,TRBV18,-,CASSPRRESDKLFF,TGTGCCAGCTCACCGAGGCGGGAGTCGGATAAACTGTTTTTT
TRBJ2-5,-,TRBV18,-,CASSPPDTLKETQYF,TGTGCCAGCTCCCCACCGGACACGCTAAAAGAGACCCAGTACTTC
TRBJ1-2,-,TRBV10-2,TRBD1,CASDGQGSPNYGYTF,TGCGCCAGCGACGGACAGGGGTCCCCTAACTATGGCTACACCTTC
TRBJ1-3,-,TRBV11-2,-,CASSLQQGLSSGNTIYF,TGTGCCAGCAGCCTGCAACAGGGCTTAAGCTCTGGAAACACCATATATTTT
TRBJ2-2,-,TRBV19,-,CASRIREFNTGELFF,TGTGCCAGTAGGATTCGGGAGTTCAACACCGGGGAGCTGTTTTTT
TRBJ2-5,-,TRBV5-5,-,CASSLLGRDYQETQYF,TGTGCCAGCAGCTTGTTAGGTCGGGACTACCAAGAGACCCAGTACTTC
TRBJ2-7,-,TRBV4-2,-,CASSPSGQGSEQYF,TGTGCCAGCAGCCCAAGTGGGCAGGGGAGCGAGCAGTACTTC
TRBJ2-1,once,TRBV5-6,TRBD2,CASSLGLALNNEQFF,TGTGCCAGCAGCTTAGGACTAGCGCTTAACAATGAGCAGTTCTTC
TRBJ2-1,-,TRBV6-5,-,CASTTGYNEQFF,TGTGCCAGCACGACAGGTTACAATGAGCAGTTCTTC